The 32 T cell receptor beta chains given below trace back to one sample, sequenced in a study of T cell changes during pregnancy in multiple sclerosis. The table came from immunoSEQ multiplex PCR; TCRdb's copy has only in-frame clones and leaves some out. The sample lists about 59,000 clones, over 90% occurring once. The source was CD8+ T cells from peripheral blood mononuclear cells, collected in the third trimester of pregnancy. Source of these receptors: a female donor with multiple sclerosis, enrolled in a pregnancy study.

V gene TRBV27 combines with J gene TRBJ2-2; D gene unclear. The germline V gene encodes CDR1 MNHEY and CDR2 SMNVEV (reference sequence). The CDR3 loop spans 13 amino acids. V lost 6 bases to trimming and J lost 1 base, with 6 bases between them. CDR3 DNA: TGTGCCAGCAGACTACTGAACACCGGGGAGCTGTTTTTT. Its protein is CASRLLNTGELFF.

The sample holds one count of this clone. The rearrangement joins TRBV16 to TRBJ1-5; D might be TRBD1 (6 bases). V shed 4 bases and J shed 2 bases, with 9 bases lying between them. This CDR3 contains 14 residues. Germline CDR1 is KGHSY and CDR2 is FQNENV. Here the CDR3 reads CASSLWTGNQPQHF. In DNA form, the CDR3 reads TGTGCCAGCAGCCTATGGACAGGCAATCAGCCCCAGCATTTT.

This chain uses TRBV7-9 with TRBJ2-1; 11 nucleotides agree with TRBD2. J was trimmed by 7 bases and V by 5 bases; bases with no gene match: 7. This CDR3 has 15 residues. Germline loops: CDR1 SEHNR, CDR2 FQNEAQ (reference sequence). CDR3 DNA: TGTGCCAGCAGCGATAGCTTAGCGGGGGGGAATGAGCAGTTCTTC. This encodes CASSDSLAGGNEQFF. Combining the CDR3 with reference TRBV7-9 and TRBJ2-1 gives the whole variable domain DTGVSQNPRHKITKRGQNVTFRCDPISEHNRLYWYRQTLGQGPEFLTYFQNEAQLEKSRLLSDRFSAERPKGSFSTLEIQRTEQGDSAMYLCASSDSLAGGNEQFFGPGTRLTVL.

V is TRBV5-1 and J is TRBJ1-4; D remains unclear. The germline CDR1 and CDR2 sequences are SGHRS and YFSETQ. The CDR3 sequence is 15 residues long. The germline V and J ends were trimmed by 5 bases and 4 bases, with 15 bases remaining between them. CDR3 amino acids: CASREVSRNNEKLFF. For the CDR3, the DNA is TGCGCCAGCAGGGAGGTGAGCAGAAATAATGAAAAACTGTTTTTT.

The genes are TRBV19 and TRBJ1-2; 9 bases line up with TRBD1. The J segment lost 6 bases and the V segment lost 3 bases, leaving 8 bases of the junction unmatched. Germline CDR1 and CDR2: LNHDA and SQIVND (reference sequence). This CDR3 comprises 15 residues. The CDR3 spells CASSIVGQGEHGYTF. DNA for the CDR3: TGTGCCAGTAGTATTGTGGGACAGGGTGAACATGGCTACACCTTC.

This clone was observed once. The rearrangement uses TRBV27 and TRBJ1-1, with TRBD1 identical over 7 bases. J lost 11 bases, V lost 5 bases, and 14 bases had no gene match. Germline V gene data show CDR1 as MNHEY and CDR2 as SMNVEV (reference sequence). This CDR3 spans 14 amino acids. CDR3 amino acids: CASSPPDRNSEAFF. The CDR3 DNA follows: TGTGCCAGCAGTCCTCCGGACAGGAACTCGGAGGCTTTCTTT.

The chain links TRBV19 to TRBJ2-7; possible D gene TRBD2, 6 bases. Trimming pared 3 bases from V and 2 bases from J, leaving 14 bases between. CDR1 and CDR2 from the germline V gene are LNHDA and SQIVND (reference sequence). The CDR3 sequence is 15 residues long. The CDR3 reads CASSIFSGDTYEQYF. CDR3 coding DNA: TGTGCCAGTAGTATCTTTTCGGGAGACACCTACGAGCAGTACTTC.

In regard to this clone: Other DNA sequences of this sample code for an identical CDR3. The chain carries TRBV7-9 and TRBJ1-2, with a tentative D call TRBD1 (6 bases). V lost 4 bases to trimming and J lost 4 bases, with 13 bases between them. The CDR3 is 14 amino acids. Germline-derived CDR1 and CDR2 are SEHNR and FQNEAQ (reference sequence). CDR3 sequence reads: CASSSHGTTYGYTF. As DNA, the CDR3 is TGTGCCAGCAGCTCCCACGGGACAACCTATGGCTACACCTTC.

The CDR3 DNA follows: TGTGCCAGCAGCTTCCTGACAGGGAACTATGGCTACACCTTC. Translating it yields CASSFLTGNYGYTF. V and J are TRBV11-2 and TRBJ1-2, with 7 bases matching TRBD1. The CDR3 is made up of 14 amino acids. Germline CDR1 and CDR2: SGHAT and FQNNGV. With 3 bases clipped from V and 2 bases from J, the junction kept 3 bases outside the gene matches.

The rearrangement links TRBV19 to TRBJ2-7; D gene unclear. Trimming left V 5 bases short and J 4 bases short, with 9 bases between. CDR1 and CDR2 from the germline V gene are LNHDA and SQIVND (reference sequence). The CDR3 length is 12 residues. The CDR3 loop reads CASSPTGYEQYF. The CDR3 bases are TGTGCCAGTAGTCCCACTGGTTACGAGCAGTACTTC.

The rearrangement uses TRBV27 and TRBJ2-7; 7 bases line up with TRBD1. V lost 5 bases to trimming and J lost 2 bases; unmatched junction nucleotides: 6. Germline V gene data show CDR1 as MNHEY and CDR2 as SMNVEV (reference sequence). The CDR3 consists of 14 residues. This CDR3 reads CASSITGVAYEQYF. The CDR3, as DNA: TGTGCCAGCAGTATTACAGGGGTCGCCTACGAGCAGTACTTC.

The J gene is TRBJ1-1, the V gene TRBV9, with 7 bases matching TRBD1. Germline V gives CDR1 SGDLS, CDR2 YYNGEE. J lost 6 bases, V lost 4 bases, and 12 bases had no gene match. The CDR3 length is 15 residues. CDR3 in DNA: TGTGCCAGCAGCACGCAACTCACAGGGGCCCCTGAAGCTTTCTTT. This gives the protein CASSTQLTGAPEAFF.

The CDR3 sequence: CASSTSGSLYEQYF. In nucleotides, the CDR3 is TGTGCCAGTAGTACTAGCGGGAGCCTCTACGAGCAGTACTTC. The chain couples TRBV19 to TRBJ2-7; 10 bases agree with TRBD2. CDR1 and CDR2 from the germline V gene are LNHDA and SQIVND (reference sequence). CDR3 length: 14 amino acids. The junction had 3 bases not matched to a gene; V was cut back by 4 bases and J by 3 bases.

As to this clone: The germline gene is not matched at one end of the junction; a read error may be the cause. The chain links TRBV7-9 to TRBJ2-1; possible D gene TRBD2, 6 bases. Germline CDR1 is SEHNR and CDR2 is FQNEAQ (reference sequence). The CDR3 loop spans 18 amino acids. The CDR3 DNA follows: TGTGCCAGCTGCTTACTTACCACGGGACTGGAAGCCTACAATGAGCAGTTCTTC. This codes for CASCLLTTGLEAYNEQFF.

The gene calls are TRBV4-2 and TRBJ2-7; 7 positions agree with TRBD2. The CDR3 totals 15 residues. Trimming cost V 0 bases and J 5 bases; bases outside gene matches: 7. In germline, CDR1 is LGHNA, CDR2 YNFKEQ. The CDR3 nucleotides read TGTGCCAGCAGCCAAGAAGCTAGCGGAGCCGACGAGCAGTACTTC. It yields the protein CASSQEASGADEQYF.

The gene calls are TRBV9 and TRBJ2-7; 8 bases match TRBD2. The germline gives CDR1 SGDLS, CDR2 YYNGEE. CDR3 length equals 14 residues. The V segment lost 3 bases and the J segment 3 bases; nucleotides outside the gene matches: 5. The CDR3 DNA is TGTGCCAGCAGCGCTTCCGGGACTAGCTACGAGCAGTACTTC. Translating it yields CASSASGTSYEQYF.

The rearrangement joins TRBV9 to TRBJ2-1; 8 bases align to TRBD2. This CDR3 contains 12 residues. CDR1 is SGDLS, CDR2 YYNGEE, per germline. Trimming removed 2 bases from V and 9 bases from J; junction bases left unmatched: 1. CDR3 DNA: TGTGCCAGCAGCGTTAGCGGGACTGAGCAGTTCTTC. Protein: CASSVSGTEQFF.

The chain joins TRBV27 to TRBJ2-3, with a tentative D call TRBD2 (6 bases). The CDR3 totals 13 residues. V was cut by 4 bases and J by 7 bases, with 12 bases left in between. Germline V gene lookup returns CDR1 MNHEY and CDR2 SMNVEV (reference sequence). CDR3 in amino acids: CASSSRDFYTQYF. The CDR3 DNA is TGTGCCAGCAGTTCGAGGGACTTTTATACGCAGTATTTT.

V gene TRBV7-6 combines with J gene TRBJ2-5; the match to TRBD1 covers 7 bases. The CDR3 spans 15 residues. Germline V lookup: CDR1 SGHVS, CDR2 FNYEAQ. J was trimmed by 3 bases and V by 5 bases; bases with no gene match: 9. DNA for the CDR3: TGTGCCAGCAGCCCATCGGGACAGAGAGAAGAGACCCAGTACTTC. Translation: CASSPSGQREETQYF.

V and J are TRBV27 and TRBJ2-1; unclear D gene. The CDR3 covers 15 residues. Germline values: CDR1 MNHEY, CDR2 SMNVEV (reference sequence). V was pared by 5 bases and J by 9 bases, with 20 bases between. This chain's CDR3 is CASSPALGSSGEQFF. CDR3 DNA sequence: TGTGCCAGCAGTCCAGCCCTAGGTTCGTCCGGTGAGCAGTTCTTC.

The chain couples TRBV19 to TRBJ2-7; 7 nucleotides align to TRBD2. Losses at the gene ends were 2 bases for V and 2 bases for J; bases not matched to a gene: 12. Germline V gene sequence: CDR1 LNHDA, CDR2 SQIVND (reference sequence). This CDR3 has 17 residues. CDR3 sequence: CASSILAAGRSTYEQYF. CDR3 in DNA: TGTGCCAGTAGTATACTAGCGGCAGGGCGATCCACCTACGAGCAGTACTTC.

As DNA, the CDR3 is TGTGCCAGCAGGGGGGGGACAAGCATGAACACTGAAGCTTTCTTT. Translation: CASRGGTSMNTEAFF. V and J are TRBV28 and TRBJ1-1; tentatively, D is TRBD1 (6 bases). Deletions cut 6 bases from V and 0 bases from J, with 14 bases between. The CDR3 has 15 residues. The germline V gene has CDR1 MDHEN and CDR2 SYDVKM.

The chain combines TRBV19 with TRBJ2-7; 12 bases are shared with TRBD2. The trim removed 6 bases at V and 7 bases at J, leaving 7 bases unmatched. Germline CDR1 reads LNHDA; CDR2 reads SQIVND (reference sequence). The CDR3 totals 14 residues. The CDR3 spells CASSPLAGGNEQYF. The CDR3 bases are TGTGCCAGTAGCCCACTAGCGGGAGGAAATGAGCAGTACTTC.

The chain carries TRBV28 and TRBJ2-5; 11 bases line up with TRBD2. V shed 3 bases, J shed 2 bases, and the junction held 8 bases outside the gene matches. CDR3 length: 17 residues. Germline V gene lookup returns CDR1 MDHEN and CDR2 SYDVKM. The CDR3 sequence is CASSFPLAGGTQETQYF. The CDR3 DNA sequence: TGTGCCAGCAGTTTTCCCCTAGCGGGAGGTACTCAAGAGACCCAGTACTTC.

The chain is built from TRBV6-6 and TRBJ2-1, with 10 bases lining up with TRBD1. The V gene's germline CDR1 is MNHNY and CDR2 SVGAGI (reference sequence). V lost 9 bases to trimming and J lost 7 bases; unmatched junction nucleotides: 9. CDR3 length: 14 amino acids. This chain's CDR3 is CASKTGTGDNEQFF. The CDR3 DNA reads as TGTGCCAGTAAGACCGGGACAGGGGATAATGAGCAGTTCTTC.

V and J are TRBV19 and TRBJ1-2, with 9 nucleotides matching TRBD1. The CDR3 is 14 residues long. In germline, CDR1 is LNHDA, CDR2 SQIVND (reference sequence). With V trimmed by 10 bases and J by 8 bases, 14 bases remained unmatched. DNA for the CDR3: TGTGCCACTTACGTCCTTGGGACAGGGAAGGGCTACACCTTC. This translates into CATYVLGTGKGYTF.

V is TRBV27 and J is TRBJ2-1; D is perhaps TRBD2 (6 bases). Germline lookup yields CDR1 MNHEY and CDR2 SMNVEV (reference sequence). The CDR3 runs 16 residues. With 8 bases removed from V and 4 bases from J, the gap between germline ends came to 21 bases. The CDR3 DNA reads as TGTGCCAGCTTCAGCCTTTCCGGGGGAATATACAATGAGCAGTTCTTC. This sequence encodes CASFSLSGGIYNEQFF.

This chain uses TRBV29-1 with TRBJ2-7, with D perhaps matching TRBD2 (6 bases). The CDR3 runs 14 residues. V was clipped by 4 bases and J by 3 bases, with 16 bases between them. From germline, CDR1 is SQVTM and CDR2 ANQGSEA. In nucleotides, the CDR3 is TGCAGCGTTGGGATAGCGGCCGACCACTACGAGCAGTACTTC. Translation: CSVGIAADHYEQYF.

The V call is TRBV6-5, the J call TRBJ2-1, with D perhaps matching TRBD1 (6 bases). The germline CDR1 and CDR2 sequences are MNHEY and SVGAGI. V was clipped by 0 bases and J by 5 bases, with 8 bases between them. This CDR3 comprises 14 residues. The CDR3 spells CASSYSAGDNEQFF. DNA for the CDR3: TGTGCCAGCAGTTACTCGGCAGGGGACAATGAGCAGTTCTTC.

This rearrangement joins TRBV18 to TRBJ2-4, with 7 positions matching TRBD2. The V gene end was trimmed by 10 bases and the J gene end by 6 bases; junction bases not matched to a gene: 9. Germline CDR1 is KGHSH and CDR2 is LQKENI. CDR3 length: 13 amino acids. Here the CDR3 reads CATRLALGNIQYF. Here the CDR3 DNA reads TGTGCCACCCGACTAGCCTTGGGAAACATTCAGTACTTC.

This chain uses TRBV7-9 with TRBJ2-7; TRBD2 matches 12 bases. Germline lookup yields CDR1 SEHNR and CDR2 FQNEAQ (reference sequence). The CDR3 has 16 amino acids. V lost 4 bases and J lost 2; bases outside the gene matches: 6. The CDR3 DNA reads as TGTGCCAGCAGCTCCCCGACTAGCGGGAGCCCCTACGAGCAGTACTTC. This sequence encodes CASSSPTSGSPYEQYF.

The gene calls are TRBV5-1 and TRBJ1-1; perhaps TRBD1 as D (5 bases). Germline assignment: CDR1 SGHRS and CDR2 YFSETQ. CDR3 size: 13 residues. Trimming took off 7 bases at V and 0 bases at J, with 10 bases between the two ends. CDR3 region: CASGHHMNTEAFF. CDR3 coding DNA: TGCGCCAGCGGACATCACATGAACACTGAAGCTTTCTTT.